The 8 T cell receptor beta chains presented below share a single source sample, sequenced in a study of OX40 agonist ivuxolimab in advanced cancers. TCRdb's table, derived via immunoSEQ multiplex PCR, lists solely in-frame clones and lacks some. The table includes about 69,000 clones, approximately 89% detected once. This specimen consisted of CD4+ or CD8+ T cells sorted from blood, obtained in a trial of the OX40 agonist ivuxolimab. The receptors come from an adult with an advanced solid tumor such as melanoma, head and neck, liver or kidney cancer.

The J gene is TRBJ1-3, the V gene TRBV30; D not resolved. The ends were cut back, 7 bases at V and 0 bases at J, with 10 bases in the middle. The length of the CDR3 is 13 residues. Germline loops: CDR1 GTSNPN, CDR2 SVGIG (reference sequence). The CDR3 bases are TGTGCCTACTTACTGAGCTCTGGAAACACCATATATTTT. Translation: CAYLLSSGNTIYF.

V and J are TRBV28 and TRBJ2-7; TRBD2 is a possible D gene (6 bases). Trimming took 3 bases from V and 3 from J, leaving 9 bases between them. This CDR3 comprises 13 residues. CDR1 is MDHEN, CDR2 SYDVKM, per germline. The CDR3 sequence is CASSLGGGYEQYF. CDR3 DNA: TGTGCCAGCAGTTTGGGGGGAGGCTACGAGCAGTACTTC.

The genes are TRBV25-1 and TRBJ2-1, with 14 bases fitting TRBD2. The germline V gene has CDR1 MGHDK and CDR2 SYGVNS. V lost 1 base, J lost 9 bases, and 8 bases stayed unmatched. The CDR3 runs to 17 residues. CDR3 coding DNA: TGTGCCAGCAGTGAATTCCGACTAGCGGGAGGGCCCGGTGAGCAGTTCTTC. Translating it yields CASSEFRLAGGPGEQFF.

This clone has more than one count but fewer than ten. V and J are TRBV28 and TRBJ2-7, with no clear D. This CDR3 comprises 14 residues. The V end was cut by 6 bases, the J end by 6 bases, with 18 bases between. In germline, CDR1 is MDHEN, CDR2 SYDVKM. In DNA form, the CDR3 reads TGTGCCAGCAGGGCGGACCCCGTGCTGGGCGAGCAGTACTTC. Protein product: CASRADPVLGEQYF.

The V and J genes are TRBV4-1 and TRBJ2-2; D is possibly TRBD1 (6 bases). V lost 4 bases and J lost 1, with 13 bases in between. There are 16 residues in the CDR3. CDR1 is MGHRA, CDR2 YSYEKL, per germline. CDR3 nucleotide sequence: TGCGCCAGCAGCCGCACGGCAGGGGAGAACACCGGGGAGCTGTTTTTT. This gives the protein CASSRTAGENTGELFF.

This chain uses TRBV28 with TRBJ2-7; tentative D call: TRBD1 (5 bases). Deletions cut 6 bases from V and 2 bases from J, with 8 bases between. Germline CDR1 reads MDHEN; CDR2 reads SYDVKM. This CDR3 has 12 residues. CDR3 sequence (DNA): TGTGCCAGCAGAACGACAGCCTACGAGCAGTACTTC. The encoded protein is CASRTTAYEQYF.

Written as DNA, the CDR3 is TGTGCCAGTAGTTCACCGCTTGCGGGAAACTATGGCTACACCTTC. This codes for CASSSPLAGNYGYTF. This chain uses TRBV19 with TRBJ1-2; D remains unclear. Trimming shortened V by 5 bases and J by 2 bases, and 15 bases separated the two germline ends. Germline V gives CDR1 LNHDA, CDR2 SQIVND (reference sequence). The CDR3 runs 15 residues.

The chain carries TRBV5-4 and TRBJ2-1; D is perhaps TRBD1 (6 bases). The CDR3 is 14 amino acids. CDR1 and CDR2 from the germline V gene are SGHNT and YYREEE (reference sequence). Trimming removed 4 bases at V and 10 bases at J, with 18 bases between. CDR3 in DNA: TGTGCCAGCAGCCCCCGGGTGGGGGCAAACGAGCAGTTCTTC. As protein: CASSPRVGANEQFF. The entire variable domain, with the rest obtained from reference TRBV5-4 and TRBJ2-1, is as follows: ETGVTQSPTHLIKTRGQQVTLRCSSQSGHNTVSWYQQALGQGPQFIFQYYREEENGRGNFPPRFSGLQFPNYSSELNVNALELDDSALYLCASSPRVGANEQFFGPGTRLTVL.